This T cell receptor (beta chain) was obtained from a study of early stage breast cancer tumors. Only in-frame clones appear in the TCRdb table, and some are missing; sequencing was by immunoSEQ multiplex PCR. The data show more than 65,000 clones, with around 80% seen just once and about 4.8% held by the top ten. The CDR3 has 14 residues. Germline CDR1 and CDR2: LNHDA and SQIVND (reference sequence). Trimming removed 7 bases from V and 1 base from J, with 13 bases in between. This clone was seen a few times. Sequencing was done on a sample of blood. The receptor's source is a person between 35 and 49 years old with breast cancer. The chain uses TRBV19 and TRBJ1-2; a possible D gene is TRBD1 (5 bases). CDR3 residues: CASTPPGFNYGYTF. CDR3 nucleotide sequence: TGTGCCAGTACCCCGCCAGGGTTTAACTATGGCTACACCTTC.